These 11 T cell receptor beta chains were all obtained from the same sample, sequenced in a study of blood T cell repertoires in COVID-19. Data came from immunoSEQ multiplex PCR; TCRdb stores just in-frame clones and leaves some out. The sample shows about 250,000 clones, around 90% of them seen only once. The sequenced sample was peripheral blood. The receptors come from a woman between 40 and 55 years old who had recovered from COVID-19.

The chain combines TRBV7-2 with TRBJ2-3; TRBD2 might be the D (7 bases). The V and J ends lost 1 base and 10 bases respectively, with 18 bases between them. CDR1 is SGHTA, CDR2 FQGNSA, per germline. This CDR3 has 15 residues. CDR3 DNA: TGTGCCAGCAGCTTAGGGGGGGGCCCATGGTCGGCGCAGTATTTT. This sequence encodes CASSLGGGPWSAQYF.

The chain joins TRBV6-5 to TRBJ2-3; no clear D gene. CDR3 length: 15 residues. Germline CDR1 is MNHEY and CDR2 is SVGAGI. Trimming stripped 2 bases from V and 0 bases from J, with 9 bases between. Written as DNA, the CDR3 is TGTGCCAGCAGTTACCCAGTGGGCAGCACAGATACGCAGTATTTT. Amino acid sequence: CASSYPVGSTDTQYF.

The V gene is TRBV7-6, the J gene TRBJ2-1; D ambiguous. The CDR3 is 13 residues long. V was shortened by 5 bases and J by 5 bases, with 10 bases between the two germline ends. In germline, CDR1 is SGHVS, CDR2 FNYEAQ. The CDR3 sequence: CASSTHINNEQFF. CDR3 nucleotides: TGTGCCAGCAGCACCCACATAAACAATGAGCAGTTCTTC. The variable domain in full, completed from reference TRBV7-6 and TRBJ2-1, reads GAGVSQSPRYKVTKRGQDVALRCDPISGHVSLYWYRQALGQGPEFLTYFNYEAQQDKSGLPNDRFSAERPEGSISTLTIQRTEQRDSAMYRCASSTHINNEQFFGPGTRLTVL.

The J gene is TRBJ1-6, the V gene TRBV4-3; 7 nucleotides match TRBD1. Germline CDR1 reads LGHNA; CDR2 reads YSLEER. Losses at the gene ends were 4 bases for V and 8 bases for J; bases not matched to a gene: 14. The CDR3 totals 17 residues. The chain's CDR3 is CASSPFAGYRGDSPLHF. The CDR3 DNA is TGCGCCAGCAGCCCTTTCGCGGGGTACAGGGGAGATTCACCCCTCCACTTT.

This clone has a handful of counts. This rearrangement joins TRBV18 to TRBJ1-1; maybe TRBD1 (6 bases). V was cut by 0 bases and J by 10 bases, with 9 bases left in between. Germline loops: CDR1 KGHSH, CDR2 LQKENI. The CDR3 consists of 12 residues. This chain's CDR3 is CASSPPGGRAFF. The CDR3 DNA reads TGTGCCAGCTCACCACCGGGGGGGCGAGCTTTCTTT.

The rearrangement uses TRBV5-6 and TRBJ1-2, with D perhaps TRBD1 (5 bases). The CDR3 is 13 residues long. Germline-derived CDR1 and CDR2 are SGHDT and YYEEEE. V was trimmed by 3 bases and J by 8 bases, leaving 14 bases between them. The CDR3 sequence is CASSSAGGFGYTF. Written as DNA, the CDR3 is TGTGCCAGCAGCTCGGCGGGGGGGTTCGGCTACACCTTC.

The chain couples TRBV19 to TRBJ2-4, with 8 positions matching TRBD1. This CDR3 is 16 amino acids long. Trimming removed 6 bases from V and 3 bases from J; junction bases left unmatched: 10. Germline V lookup: CDR1 LNHDA, CDR2 SQIVND (reference sequence). The DNA for the CDR3 is TGTGCCAGTAGCCCTCACAGGGGGGCGGGCAAAAACATTCAGTACTTC. Protein sequence: CASSPHRGAGKNIQYF.

This chain links TRBV10-3 with TRBJ2-2; TRBD1 agrees at 7 bases. Germline-derived CDR1 and CDR2 are ENHRY and SYGVKD. V lost 6 bases and J lost 6; bases outside the gene matches: 7. CDR3 length equals 14 residues. CDR3 coding DNA: TGTGCCATCAGGGCCCCCACAGGGGCCGGGGAGCTGTTTTTT. Its translation is CAIRAPTGAGELFF.

The J gene is TRBJ1-5, the V gene TRBV9; D is uncertain. Looked up from germline, CDR1 is SGDLS and CDR2 is YYNGEE. Trimming removed 3 bases at V and 7 bases at J, with 17 bases between. The CDR3 consists of 15 residues. The CDR3 sequence is CASSAGGPGQQPQHF. CDR3 bases: TGTGCCAGCAGCGCCGGCGGCCCGGGTCAGCAGCCCCAGCATTTT.

The V gene is TRBV7-3, the J gene TRBJ2-3; D might be TRBD2 (6 bases). The CDR3 runs 16 residues. Between the trimmed V and J ends, which lost 4 bases and 2 bases, there was a span of 16 bases. Per the germline V gene, CDR1 is SGHTA and CDR2 is FQGTGA. The chain's CDR3 is CASSSTGGRYTDTQYF. The CDR3 nucleotides are TGTGCCAGCAGCTCAACCGGGGGAAGATACACAGATACGCAGTATTTT.

The gene calls are TRBV7-8 and TRBJ2-2; possible D gene TRBD2, 6 bases. The V end was cut by 5 bases, the J end by 7 bases, with 17 bases between. The CDR3 consists of 15 residues. CDR1 is SGHVS, CDR2 FQNEAQ, per germline. CDR3 DNA sequence: TGTGCCAGCAGCCGGGTCCGGGAGAGGGGCGGGGAGCTGTTTTTT. As protein: CASSRVRERGGELFF.